These T cell receptor beta chains were read from a single sample in a study of response to subunit inactivated influenza vaccine. TCRdb fed the RT-PCR reads into MiXCR, producing one record per CDR3 protein. This sample has about 180,000 distinct CDR3 sequences, with about 10% found just once. The material was CD8+ T cells sorted from PBMCs, obtained around 25 months after vaccination. The receptors were sampled from a man aged 50-75 years who received an inactivated influenza vaccine. CDR3s include the opening cysteine and the closing phenylalanine or tryptophan. The order of the fields is J gene, clone size, D gene, V gene, CDR3 protein, CDR3 DNA. D genes are given only for firm matches. Some rows have no size entry. The others give once, few or many, or a class for an expanded clone.

J gene: TRBJ1-1; clone size: -; D gene: -; V gene: TRBV7-2; CDR3 protein: CASSPLFGDPSNTEAFF; CDR3 DNA: TGTGCCAGCAGCCCCTTATTCGGGGACCCTTCGAACACTGAAGCTTTCTTT
J gene: TRBJ2-7; clone size: many; D gene: TRBD2; V gene: TRBV14; CDR3 protein: CASRELAGADEQYF; CDR3 DNA: TGTGCCAGCAGGGAACTAGCGGGAGCGGATGAGCAGTACTTC
J gene: TRBJ2-1; clone size: -; D gene: -; V gene: TRBV28; CDR3 protein: CASSPNRMLLRDEQFF; CDR3 DNA: TGTGCCAGCAGCCCAAACCGGATGTTGCTGAGGGATGAGCAGTTCTTC
J gene: TRBJ2-5; clone size: few; D gene: -; V gene: TRBV7-9; CDR3 protein: CASSFGIGETQYF; CDR3 DNA: TGTGCCAGCAGCTTCGGTATAGGGGAGACCCAGTACTTC
J gene: TRBJ1-2; clone size: many; D gene: -; V gene: TRBV7-9; CDR3 protein: CASSLTGNTNYGYTF; CDR3 DNA: TGTGCCAGCAGCTTAACAGGCAACACGAACTATGGCTACACCTTC
J gene: TRBJ2-5; clone size: -; D gene: TRBD2; V gene: TRBV10-3; CDR3 protein: CAIRVAGGPVETQYF; CDR3 DNA: TGTGCCATCAGAGTAGCGGGGGGGCCTGTAGAGACCCAGTACTTC
J gene: TRBJ1-6; clone size: -; D gene: TRBD1; V gene: TRBV2; CDR3 protein: CASSYLTGQANSPLHF; CDR3 DNA: TGTGCCAGCAGTTACCTCACAGGACAGGCCAATTCACCCCTCCACTTT
J gene: TRBJ2-7; clone size: many; D gene: -; V gene: TRBV20-1; CDR3 protein: CSARDQVYYEQYF; CDR3 DNA: TGCAGTGCTAGAGATCAAGTGTACTACGAGCAGTACTTC
J gene: TRBJ2-1; clone size: few; D gene: TRBD2; V gene: TRBV27; CDR3 protein: CASNPGTSVYNEQFF; CDR3 DNA: TGTGCCAGCAACCCCGGGACTAGCGTATACAATGAGCAGTTCTTC
J gene: TRBJ2-7; clone size: -; D gene: TRBD2; V gene: TRBV27; CDR3 protein: CASSLSLLAGGRYYEQYF; CDR3 DNA: TGTGCCAGCAGTTTATCTCTTTTAGCGGGAGGAAGGTACTACGAGCAGTACTTC
J gene: TRBJ1-1; clone size: few; D gene: -; V gene: TRBV7-9; CDR3 protein: CASSSQGHMNTEAFF; CDR3 DNA: TGTGCCAGCAGTTCCCAGGGGCATATGAACACTGAAGCTTTCTTT
J gene: TRBJ2-7; clone size: few; D gene: -; V gene: TRBV14; CDR3 protein: CASSQDGYGYSYEQYF; CDR3 DNA: TGTGCCAGCAGCCAAGATGGATACGGGTACTCCTACGAGCAGTACTTC
J gene: TRBJ1-2; clone size: -; D gene: TRBD1; V gene: TRBV27; CDR3 protein: CASSLSRGLSGYTF; CDR3 DNA: TGTGCCAGCAGTTTATCGAGGGGGCTGAGTGGCTACACCTTC
J gene: TRBJ1-6; clone size: -; D gene: -; V gene: TRBV20-1; CDR3 protein: CSARDISRYSVGSPLRF; CDR3 DNA: TGCAGTGCTAGAGATATTTCGCGCTACAGCGTGGGGTCACCCCTCCGCTTT
J gene: TRBJ1-2; clone size: few; D gene: TRBD1; V gene: TRBV13; CDR3 protein: CASSIDRGANYGYTF; CDR3 DNA: TGTGCCAGCAGCATCGACAGGGGAGCCAACTATGGCTACACCTTC
J gene: TRBJ2-7; clone size: many; D gene: -; V gene: TRBV7-9; CDR3 protein: CASSFDAREYF; CDR3 DNA: TGTGCCAGCAGCTTTGACGCCAGGGAGTACTTC
J gene: TRBJ2-7; clone size: few; D gene: TRBD1; V gene: TRBV2; CDR3 protein: CASSAGTGDYEQYF; CDR3 DNA: TGTGCCAGCAGTGCCGGGACAGGGGACTACGAGCAGTACTTC
J gene: TRBJ1-1; clone size: -; D gene: -; V gene: TRBV7-9; CDR3 protein: CASIKGIEAFF; CDR3 DNA: TGTGCCAGCATCAAAGGAATTGAAGCTTTCTTT
J gene: TRBJ1-1; clone size: -; D gene: TRBD1; V gene: TRBV19; CDR3 protein: CTFANRGRTEAFF; CDR3 DNA: TGCACCTTCGCCAACAGGGGAAGGACTGAAGCTTTCTTT
J gene: TRBJ2-7; clone size: -; D gene: -; V gene: TRBV5-5; CDR3 protein: CASSLDPLGATSYEQYF; CDR3 DNA: TGTGCCAGCAGCTTGGACCCACTTGGGGCTACCTCCTACGAGCAGTACTTC
J gene: TRBJ2-3; clone size: few; D gene: -; V gene: TRBV12-3/TRBV12-4; CDR3 protein: CASSRDGITDTQYF; CDR3 DNA: TGTGCCAGCAGCAGGGACGGAATCACAGATACGCAGTATTTT
J gene: TRBJ2-2; clone size: few; D gene: -; V gene: TRBV28; CDR3 protein: CASTQGWVSAGELFF; CDR3 DNA: TGTGCCAGCACCCAGGGCTGGGTTTCAGCCGGGGAGCTGTTTTTT
J gene: TRBJ2-1; clone size: -; D gene: TRBD1; V gene: TRBV5-8; CDR3 protein: CASSLVLTGITYNEQFF; CDR3 DNA: TGTGCCAGCAGCTTGGTCTTGACAGGGATAACCTACAATGAGCAGTTCTTC